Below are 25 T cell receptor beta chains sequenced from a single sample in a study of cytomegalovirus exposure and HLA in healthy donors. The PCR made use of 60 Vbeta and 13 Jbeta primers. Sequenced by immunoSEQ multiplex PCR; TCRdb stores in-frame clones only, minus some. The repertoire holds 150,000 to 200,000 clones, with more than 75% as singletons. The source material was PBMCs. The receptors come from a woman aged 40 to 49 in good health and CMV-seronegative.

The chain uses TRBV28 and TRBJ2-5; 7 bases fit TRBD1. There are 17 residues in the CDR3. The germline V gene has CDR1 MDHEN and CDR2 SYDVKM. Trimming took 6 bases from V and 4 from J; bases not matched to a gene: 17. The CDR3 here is CASRPIGTASGRETQYF. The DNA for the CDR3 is TGTGCCAGCAGACCTATAGGGACAGCATCGGGTAGAGAGACCCAGTACTTC.

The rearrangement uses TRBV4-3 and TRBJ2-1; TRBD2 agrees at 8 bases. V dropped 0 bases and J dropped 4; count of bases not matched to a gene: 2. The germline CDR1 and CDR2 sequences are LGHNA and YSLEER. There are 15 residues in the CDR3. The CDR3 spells CASSQETGGYNEQFF. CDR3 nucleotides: TGCGCCAGCAGCCAAGAGACGGGGGGGTACAATGAGCAGTTCTTC.

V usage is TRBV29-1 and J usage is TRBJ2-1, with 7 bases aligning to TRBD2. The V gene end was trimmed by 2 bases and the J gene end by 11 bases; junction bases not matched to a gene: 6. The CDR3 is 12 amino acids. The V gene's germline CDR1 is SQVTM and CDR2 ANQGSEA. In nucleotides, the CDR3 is TGCAGCGTTGAAACCGGGACTATGCAGCAGTTCTTC. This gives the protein CSVETGTMQQFF.

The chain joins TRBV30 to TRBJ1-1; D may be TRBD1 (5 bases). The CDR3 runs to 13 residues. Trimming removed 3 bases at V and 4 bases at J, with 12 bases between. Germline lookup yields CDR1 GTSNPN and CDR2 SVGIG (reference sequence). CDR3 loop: CAWSYQGLTEAFF. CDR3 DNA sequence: TGTGCCTGGAGCTACCAGGGCCTCACTGAAGCTTTCTTT.

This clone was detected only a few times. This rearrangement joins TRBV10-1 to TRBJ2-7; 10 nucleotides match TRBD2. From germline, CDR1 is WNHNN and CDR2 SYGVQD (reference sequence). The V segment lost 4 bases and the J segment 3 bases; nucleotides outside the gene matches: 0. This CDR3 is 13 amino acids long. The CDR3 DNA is TGCGCCAGCAGTGCTAGCGGGGGCTACGAGCAGTACTTC. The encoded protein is CASSASGGYEQYF.

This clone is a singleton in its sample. The CDR3 region is CASRPTGERAEAFF. The CDR3 region has the DNA TGTGCCAGCAGGCCGACAGGGGAGAGAGCTGAAGCTTTCTTT. V usage is TRBV28 and J usage is TRBJ1-1; 8 bases line up with TRBD1. Trimming took 6 bases from V and 6 from J; bases not matched to a gene: 9. The CDR3 runs 14 residues. Germline V gene lookup returns CDR1 MDHEN and CDR2 SYDVKM. The full variable domain, with the rest looked up from reference TRBV28 and TRBJ1-1, is DVKVTQSSRYLVKRTGEKVFLECVQDMDHENMFWYRQDPGLGLRLIYFSYDVKMKEKGDIPEGYSVSREKKERFSLILESASTNQTSMYLCASRPTGERAEAFFGQGTRLTVV.

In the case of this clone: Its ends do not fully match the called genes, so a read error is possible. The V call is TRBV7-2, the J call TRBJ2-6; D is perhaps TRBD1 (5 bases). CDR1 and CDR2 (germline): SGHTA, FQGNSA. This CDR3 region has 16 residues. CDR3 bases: TGTGCCAGCAGCCAGGACCCAAACTCTGGGGCCAACGGCCTGACTTTC. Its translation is CASSQDPNSGANGLTF.

The CDR3 sequence is CASSTSSVSTDTQYF. The CDR3 bases are TGCGCCAGCAGCACCTCTAGCGTTAGCACAGATACGCAGTATTTT. The chain links TRBV5-1 to TRBJ2-3; TRBD2 might be the D (6 bases). Germline CDR1 is SGHRS and CDR2 is YFSETQ. Trimming left V 4 bases short and J 0 bases short, with 12 bases between. There are 15 residues in the CDR3.

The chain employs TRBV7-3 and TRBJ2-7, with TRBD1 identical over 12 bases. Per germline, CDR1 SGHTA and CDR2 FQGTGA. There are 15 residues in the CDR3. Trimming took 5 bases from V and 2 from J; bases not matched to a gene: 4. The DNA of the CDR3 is TGTGCCAGCAGCCCGGGACAGGGGGCCACCTACGAGCAGTACTTC. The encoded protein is CASSPGQGATYEQYF.

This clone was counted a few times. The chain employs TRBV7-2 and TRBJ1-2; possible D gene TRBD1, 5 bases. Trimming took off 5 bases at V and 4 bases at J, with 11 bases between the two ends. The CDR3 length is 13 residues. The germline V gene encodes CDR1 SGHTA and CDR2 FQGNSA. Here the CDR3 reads CASSRGAAYGYTF. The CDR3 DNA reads TGTGCCAGCAGCCGCGGGGCCGCCTATGGCTACACCTTC.

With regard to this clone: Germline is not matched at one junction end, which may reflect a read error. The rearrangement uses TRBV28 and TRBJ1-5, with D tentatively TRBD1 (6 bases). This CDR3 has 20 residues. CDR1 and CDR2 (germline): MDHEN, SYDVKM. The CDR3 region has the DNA TGTGCCAGCAGTTCTTTTAAAGACAGGAGGAAACGACCTAGCACTCAGCCCCAGCATTTT. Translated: CASSSFKDRRKRPSTQPQHF.

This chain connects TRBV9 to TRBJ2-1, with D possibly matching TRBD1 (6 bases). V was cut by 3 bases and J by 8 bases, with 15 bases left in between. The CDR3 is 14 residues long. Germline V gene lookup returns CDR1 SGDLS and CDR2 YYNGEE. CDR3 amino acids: CASSAFRGRDEQFF. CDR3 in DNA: TGTGCCAGCAGCGCCTTCAGGGGTAGGGATGAGCAGTTCTTC.

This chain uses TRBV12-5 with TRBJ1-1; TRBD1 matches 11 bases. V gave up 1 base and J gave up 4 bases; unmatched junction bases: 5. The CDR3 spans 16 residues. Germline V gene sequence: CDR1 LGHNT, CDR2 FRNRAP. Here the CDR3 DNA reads TGTGCTAGTGGTTTGGGCGGACAGGGGGCGGTCACTGAAGCTTTCTTT. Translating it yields CASGLGGQGAVTEAFF.

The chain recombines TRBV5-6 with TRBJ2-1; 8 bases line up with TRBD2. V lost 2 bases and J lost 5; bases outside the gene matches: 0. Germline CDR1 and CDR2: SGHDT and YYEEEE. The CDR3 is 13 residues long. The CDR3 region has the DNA TGTGCCAGCAGCTTCGGGAGGGACAATGAGCAGTTCTTC. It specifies CASSFGRDNEQFF.

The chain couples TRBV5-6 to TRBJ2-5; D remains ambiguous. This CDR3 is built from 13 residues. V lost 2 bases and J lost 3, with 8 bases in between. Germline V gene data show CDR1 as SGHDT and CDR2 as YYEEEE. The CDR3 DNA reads TGTGCCAGCAGCTTAGAACATAAAGAGACCCAGTACTTC. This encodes CASSLEHKETQYF.

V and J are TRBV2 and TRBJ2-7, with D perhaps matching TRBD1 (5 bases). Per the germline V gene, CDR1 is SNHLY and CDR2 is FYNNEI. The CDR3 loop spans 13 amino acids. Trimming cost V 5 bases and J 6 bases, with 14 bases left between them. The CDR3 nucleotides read TGTGCCAGCAGTCAACCCGGACAAGCCGAGCAGTACTTC. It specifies CASSQPGQAEQYF.

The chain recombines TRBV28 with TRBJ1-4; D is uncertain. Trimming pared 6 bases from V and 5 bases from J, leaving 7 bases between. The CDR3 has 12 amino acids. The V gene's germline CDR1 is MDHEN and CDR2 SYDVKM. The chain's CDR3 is CASRWENEKLFF. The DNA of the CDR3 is TGTGCCAGCAGATGGGAGAATGAAAAACTGTTTTTT.

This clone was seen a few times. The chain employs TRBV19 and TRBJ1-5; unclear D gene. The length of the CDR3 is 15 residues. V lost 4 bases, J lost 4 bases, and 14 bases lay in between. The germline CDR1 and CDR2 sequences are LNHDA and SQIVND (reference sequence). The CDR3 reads CASSNKPIQNQPQHF. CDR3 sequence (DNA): TGTGCCAGTAGTAACAAACCGATTCAAAATCAGCCCCAGCATTTT.

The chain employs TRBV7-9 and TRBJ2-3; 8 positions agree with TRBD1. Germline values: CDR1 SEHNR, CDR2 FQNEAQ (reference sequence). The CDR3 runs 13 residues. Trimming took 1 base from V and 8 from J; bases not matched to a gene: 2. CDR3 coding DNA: TGTGCCAGCAGCTTAGGGACAGGGACTACGCAGTATTTT. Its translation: CASSLGTGTTQYF.

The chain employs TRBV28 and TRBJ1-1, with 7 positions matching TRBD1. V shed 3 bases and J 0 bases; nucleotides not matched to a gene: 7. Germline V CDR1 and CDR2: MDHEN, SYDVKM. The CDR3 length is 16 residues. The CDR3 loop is CASSFRDSLVNTEAFF. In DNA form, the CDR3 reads TGTGCCAGCAGTTTTAGGGACAGCCTGGTGAACACTGAAGCTTTCTTT.

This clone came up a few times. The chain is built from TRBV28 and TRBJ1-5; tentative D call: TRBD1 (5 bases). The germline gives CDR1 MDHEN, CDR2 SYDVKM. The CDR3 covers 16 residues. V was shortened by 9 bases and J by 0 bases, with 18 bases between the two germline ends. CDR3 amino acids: CASKAAGQYSNQPQHF. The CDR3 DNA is TGTGCCAGTAAAGCGGCGGGGCAATATAGCAATCAGCCCCAGCATTTT.

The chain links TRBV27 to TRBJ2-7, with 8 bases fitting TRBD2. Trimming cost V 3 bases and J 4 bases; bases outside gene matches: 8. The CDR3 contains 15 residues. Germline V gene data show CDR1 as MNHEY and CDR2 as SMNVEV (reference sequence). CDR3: CASSFSGRAGYEQYF. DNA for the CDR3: TGTGCCAGCAGTTTTTCCGGGAGGGCCGGTTACGAGCAGTACTTC.

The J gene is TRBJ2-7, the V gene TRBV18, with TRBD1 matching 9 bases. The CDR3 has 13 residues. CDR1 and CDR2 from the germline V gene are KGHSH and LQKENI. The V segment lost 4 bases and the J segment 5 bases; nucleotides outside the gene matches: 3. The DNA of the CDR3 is TGTGCCAGCTCACGGGACAGGGACGACGAGCAGTACTTC. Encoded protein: CASSRDRDDEQYF.

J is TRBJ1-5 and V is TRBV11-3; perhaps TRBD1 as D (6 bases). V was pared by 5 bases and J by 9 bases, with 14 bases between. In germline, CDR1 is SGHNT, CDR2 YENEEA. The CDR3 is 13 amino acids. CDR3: CASSLGADRPQHF. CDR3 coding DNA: TGTGCCAGCAGCCTCGGAGCGGACAGGCCCCAGCATTTT.

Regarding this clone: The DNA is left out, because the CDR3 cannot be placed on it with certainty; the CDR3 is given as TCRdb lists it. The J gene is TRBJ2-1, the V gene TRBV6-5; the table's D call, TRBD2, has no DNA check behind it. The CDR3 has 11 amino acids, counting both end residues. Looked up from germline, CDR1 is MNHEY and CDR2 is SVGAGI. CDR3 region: CASSSSNEQFF.